Each of the 15 T cell receptor beta chains below was sequenced from the same sample in a study of liver allograft versus peripheral blood T cells. For the study at large: Recipients' peripheral blood T cell receptor repertoires were compared with those in transplanted livers.

In TCRdb, the reads were re-called with MiXCR into one record per CDR3 protein. The sample yields about 8,400 distinct CDR3 sequences, about a sixth seen once. The receptors originated from a human patient who had a liver transplant. The T cells may partly be graft donor cells.

This clonotype is labeled as medium-sized (0.01 to 0.1%). The chain joins TRBV28 to TRBJ2-3; TRBD2 aligns across 12 bases. The CDR3 spans 16 residues. Germline V CDR1 and CDR2: MDHEN, SYDVKM. V shed 2 bases, J shed 6 bases, and the junction held 6 bases outside the gene matches. The CDR3 nucleotides are TGTGCCAGCAGTTTAGCTAGCGGGAGGGTAGGGGATACGCAGTATTTT. Translation gives CASSLASGRVGDTQYF.

The J gene is TRBJ2-5, the V gene TRBV28; a weak D match, TRBD2 (6 bases). This CDR3 has 14 residues. In germline, CDR1 is MDHEN, CDR2 SYDVKM. V shed 6 bases and J shed 5 bases, with 16 bases lying between them. The CDR3 sequence is CASSPAIAGETQYF. The CDR3 nucleotides read TGTGCCAGCAGCCCCGCAATTGCGGGGGAGACCCAGTACTTC.

The sample holds a few counts of this clonotype. V and J are TRBV11-2 and TRBJ2-7; unclear D gene. The germline V gene encodes CDR1 SGHAT and CDR2 FQNNGV. This CDR3 has 14 amino acids. Trimming left V 2 bases short and J 2 bases short, with 10 bases between. The CDR3 nucleotides read TGTGCCAGCAGCTTATATCCTGTAACCTACGAGCAGTACTTC. Amino acids: CASSLYPVTYEQYF.

Relative to its sample, this clonotype is medium-sized. This chain connects TRBV18 to TRBJ2-3; the D gene is possibly TRBD1 (7 bases). Between the trimmed V and J ends, which lost 5 bases and 3 bases, there was a span of 21 bases. Looked up from germline, CDR1 is KGHSH and CDR2 is LQKENI. The CDR3 has 17 residues. The CDR3 nucleotides read TGTGCCAGCTCATCGGGGGACAGATACCACCCTACAGATACGCAGTATTTT. Its translation is CASSSGDRYHPTDTQYF. Drawing the rest from reference TRBV18 and TRBJ2-3, the complete variable domain is NAGVMQNPRHLVRRRGQEARLRCSPMKGHSHVYWYRQLPEEGLKFMVYLQKENIIDESGMPKERFSAEFPKEGPSILRIQQVVRGDSAAYFCASSSGDRYHPTDTQYFGPGTRLTVL.

This clonotype is medium-sized within its sample. The V call is TRBV6-6, the J call TRBJ2-3; the D gene is possibly TRBD2 (5 bases). Trimming cost V 2 bases and J 1 base, with 13 bases left between them. The CDR3 covers 16 residues. CDR1 and CDR2 from the germline V gene are MNHNY and SVGAGI (reference sequence). CDR3 coding DNA: TGTGCCAGCAGTTACCAGGCGGGCCTCCGCACAGATACGCAGTATTTT. This codes for CASSYQAGLRTDTQYF.

This clonotype is medium-sized (0.01 to 0.1%) by share. The chain uses TRBV27 and TRBJ1-2; D unclear. V lost 6 bases and J lost 3, with 17 bases in between. This CDR3 contains 15 residues. In germline, CDR1 is MNHEY, CDR2 SMNVEV (reference sequence). The CDR3: CASRPKPSRDYGYTF. CDR3 bases: TGTGCCAGCAGGCCGAAACCCTCGCGGGACTATGGCTACACCTTC.

The chain is built from TRBV7-9 and TRBJ2-1; 12 nucleotides match TRBD2. CDR3 size: 17 residues. V lost 6 bases to trimming and J lost 6 bases; unmatched junction nucleotides: 12. Germline V gene lookup returns CDR1 SEHNR and CDR2 FQNEAQ (reference sequence). For the CDR3, the DNA is TGTGCCAGCAGTGAAGGGCGAGGACTAGCGGGACTCAATGAGCAGTTCTTC. Translated: CASSEGRGLAGLNEQFF.

This clonotype is categorized as medium-sized (0.01 to 0.1%). The V gene is TRBV9, the J gene TRBJ2-1, with D perhaps TRBD1 or TRBD2 (5 bases each). This CDR3 region has 13 residues. Germline V gene sequence: CDR1 SGDLS, CDR2 YYNGEE. Trimming shortened V by 1 base and J by 5 bases, and 7 bases separated the two germline ends. This CDR3 is CASSVRGDNEQFF. The CDR3 DNA reads TGTGCCAGCAGCGTAAGGGGAGACAATGAGCAGTTCTTC.

Judged by abundance, this clonotype is medium-sized (0.01 to 0.1%). The V call is TRBV28, the J call TRBJ2-2; no firm D call. Between the trimmed V and J ends, which lost 6 bases and 4 bases, there was a span of 27 bases. There are 19 residues in the CDR3. Germline lookup yields CDR1 MDHEN and CDR2 SYDVKM. The CDR3 region is CASSGTDPTLTRGTGELFF. In nucleotides, the CDR3 is TGTGCCAGCAGCGGAACCGACCCGACCCTCACCCGAGGCACCGGGGAGCTGTTTTTT.

This clonotype appeared a few times. The chain recombines TRBV20-1 with TRBJ2-3; 11 bases line up with TRBD2. The germline V gene encodes CDR1 DFQATT and CDR2 SNEGSKA (reference sequence). This CDR3 spans 18 amino acids. J was trimmed by 0 bases and V by 3 bases; bases with no gene match: 11. CDR3 sequence (DNA): TGCAGTGCTAGTGGGTTAGCGGGGGGGGACAGCAGCACAGATACGCAGTATTTT. It encodes CSASGLAGGDSSTDTQYF.

This clonotype showed up many times. The V call is TRBV20-1, the J call TRBJ1-6; D remains unclear. The CDR3 has 14 amino acids. Trimming removed 3 bases at V and 9 bases at J, with 15 bases between. Germline loops: CDR1 DFQATT, CDR2 SNEGSKA (reference sequence). CDR3 DNA: TGCAGTGCTAGGGACCGGGCCTGGGGTTCACCCCTCCACTTT. Translation gives CSARDRAWGSPLHF.

Judged by abundance, this clonotype is medium-sized. J is TRBJ2-6 and V is TRBV27, with a possible D match to TRBD1 (6 bases). Germline-derived CDR1 and CDR2 are MNHEY and SMNVEV (reference sequence). V lost 2 bases and J lost 2, with 10 bases in between. The length of the CDR3 is 16 residues. CDR3 sequence: CASSLDTGTGANVLTF. The CDR3 nucleotides read TGTGCCAGCAGTTTAGATACAGGGACTGGGGCCAACGTCCTGACTTTC.

This chain links TRBV20-1 with TRBJ2-7; 7 nucleotides align to TRBD2. Per the germline V gene, CDR1 is DFQATT and CDR2 is SNEGSKA (reference sequence). V was clipped by 0 bases and J by 6 bases; unmatched bases: 11. This CDR3 contains 15 residues. CDR3 DNA: TGCAGTGCTAGAGATCAAGGTCTAGCGGTTTCCGAGCAGTACTTC. Amino acid sequence: CSARDQGLAVSEQYF.

This clonotype counts as medium-sized. The genes are TRBV6-1 and TRBJ1-6; D is unresolved. With 3 bases removed from V and 8 bases from J, the gap between germline ends came to 11 bases. Germline CDR1 MNHNS, CDR2 SASEGT. The CDR3 loop spans 14 amino acids. CDR3 bases: TGTGCCAGCAGTGAGGTAGGAGATTATTCACCCCTCCACTTT. Protein sequence: CASSEVGDYSPLHF.

This clonotype came up many times. This chain joins TRBV19 and TRBJ2-5; the match to TRBD2 covers 9 bases. The germline V gene has CDR1 LNHDA and CDR2 SQIVND (reference sequence). Trimming cost V 5 bases and J 5 bases; bases outside gene matches: 15. The CDR3 is made up of 17 amino acids. The CDR3, as DNA: TGTGCCAGTAGTCCACCAGCTAGCGGGGCATCGGGGGAGACCCAGTACTTC. It encodes CASSPPASGASGETQYF.